This T cell receptor (beta chain) was found in a study of T cell repertoires in cytomegalovirus infection. Across the study: Matching HLA type, along with CMV infection, was indicated by public TCR beta signatures.

Germline V gene lookup returns CDR1 SGHVT and CDR2 SQSDAQ. This CDR3 has 14 amino acids. In TCRdb, the reads were re-called with MiXCR into one record per CDR3 protein. The sample consists of more than 85,000 distinct CDR3 sequences, 16% of them appearing once. Study-wide findings and caveats: Cumulative frequency of public TCR beta families picked out carriers of CMV plus the relevant HLA.

Turning to this clonotype: The antigen is undetermined. At one end, the junction sequence differs from germline, possibly due to a read error.

The chain carries TRBV7-4 and TRBJ1-2; perhaps TRBD1 as D (6 bases). The clonotype comes from a human donor in good health (CMV status not recorded). Some clones in this sample may be carry-over from other donors' samples. Material for sequencing was PBMCs. The CDR3 DNA reads TGTGCCAGCAGCTTATCAGGGGCCCACCCTGGCTTCACCTTC. It yields the protein CASSLSGAHPGFTF.